This T cell receptor beta chain stems from a study of OX40 agonist ivuxolimab in advanced cancers. From germline, CDR1 is GTSNPN and CDR2 SVGIG (reference sequence). V was shortened by 6 bases and J by 0 bases, with 11 bases between the two germline ends. The CDR3 has 13 amino acids. The method was immunoSEQ multiplex PCR; TCRdb's version includes in-frame clones alone and lacks a portion of them. Found here are about 53,000 clones, approximately 79% of them singletons; the top ten hold 2% to 3%. This TCR came from an adult with an advanced solid tumor such as melanoma, head and neck, liver or kidney cancer. The J gene is TRBJ1-1, the V gene TRBV30; D gene uncertain. The input for sequencing was CD4+ or CD8+ T cells sorted from blood, taken in a trial of the OX40 agonist ivuxolimab. CDR3 protein: CACSLTVNTEAFF. CDR3 in DNA: TGTGCCTGCTCTTTGACCGTGAACACTGAAGCTTTCTTT.